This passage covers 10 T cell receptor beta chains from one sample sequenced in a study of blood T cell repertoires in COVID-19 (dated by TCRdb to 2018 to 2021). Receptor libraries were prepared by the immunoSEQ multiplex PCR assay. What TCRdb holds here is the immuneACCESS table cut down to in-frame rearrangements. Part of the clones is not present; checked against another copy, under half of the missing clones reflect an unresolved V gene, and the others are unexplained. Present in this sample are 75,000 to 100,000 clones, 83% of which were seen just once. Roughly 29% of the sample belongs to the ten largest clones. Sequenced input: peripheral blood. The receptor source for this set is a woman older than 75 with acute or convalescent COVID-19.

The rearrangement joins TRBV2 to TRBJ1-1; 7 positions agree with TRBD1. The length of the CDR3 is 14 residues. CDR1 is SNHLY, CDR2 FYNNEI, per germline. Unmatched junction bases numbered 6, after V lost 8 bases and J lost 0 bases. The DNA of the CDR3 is TGTGCCAGCGCCCGCCAGGGGGTGAACACTGAAGCTTTCTTT. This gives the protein CASARQGVNTEAFF.

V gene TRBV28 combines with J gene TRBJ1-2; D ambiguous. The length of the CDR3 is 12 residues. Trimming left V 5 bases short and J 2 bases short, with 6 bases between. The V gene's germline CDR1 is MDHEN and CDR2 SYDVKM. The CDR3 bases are TGTGCCAGCAGTCCGTTAAACTATGGCTACACCTTC. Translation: CASSPLNYGYTF.

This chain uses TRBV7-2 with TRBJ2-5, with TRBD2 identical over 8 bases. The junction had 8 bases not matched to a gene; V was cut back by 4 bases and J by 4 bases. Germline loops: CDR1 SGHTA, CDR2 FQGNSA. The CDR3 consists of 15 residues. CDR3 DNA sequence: TGTGCCAGCAGCTCACAGCGGGGGACGGGAGAGACCCAGTACTTC. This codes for CASSSQRGTGETQYF.

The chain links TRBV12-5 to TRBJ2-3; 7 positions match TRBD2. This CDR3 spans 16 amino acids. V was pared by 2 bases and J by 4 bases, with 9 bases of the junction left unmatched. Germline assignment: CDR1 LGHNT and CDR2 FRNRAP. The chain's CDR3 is CASGLYITSEADTQYF. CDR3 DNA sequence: TGTGCTAGTGGTTTGTACATAACTAGCGAGGCAGATACGCAGTATTTT.

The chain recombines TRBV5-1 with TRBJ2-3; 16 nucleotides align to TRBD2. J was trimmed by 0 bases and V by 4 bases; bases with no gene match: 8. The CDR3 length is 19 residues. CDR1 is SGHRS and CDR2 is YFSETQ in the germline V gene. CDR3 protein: CASSRSGTSGRASTDTQYF. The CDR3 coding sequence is TGCGCCAGCAGCAGATCCGGGACTAGCGGGAGGGCGAGCACAGATACGCAGTATTTT.

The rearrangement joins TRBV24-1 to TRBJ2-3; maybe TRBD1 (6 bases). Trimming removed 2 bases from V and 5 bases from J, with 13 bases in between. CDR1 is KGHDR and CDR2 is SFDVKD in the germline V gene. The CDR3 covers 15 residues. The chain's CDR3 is CATSDSDSTGDTQYF. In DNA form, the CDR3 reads TGTGCCACCAGTGATTCGGACAGTACGGGAGATACGCAGTATTTT.

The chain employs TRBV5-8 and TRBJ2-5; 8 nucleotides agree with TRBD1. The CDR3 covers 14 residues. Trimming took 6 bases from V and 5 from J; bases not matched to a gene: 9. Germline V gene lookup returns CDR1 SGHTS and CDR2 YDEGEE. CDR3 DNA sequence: TGTGCCAGCACCCTGGACAGGGTTCGGGAGACCCAGTACTTC. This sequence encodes CASTLDRVRETQYF.

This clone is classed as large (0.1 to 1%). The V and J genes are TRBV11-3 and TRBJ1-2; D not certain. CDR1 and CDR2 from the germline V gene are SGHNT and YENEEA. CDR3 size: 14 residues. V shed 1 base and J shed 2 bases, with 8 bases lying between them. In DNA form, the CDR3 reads TGTGCCAGCAGCTTAGGCCCAGTGAACTATGGCTACACCTTC. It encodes CASSLGPVNYGYTF.

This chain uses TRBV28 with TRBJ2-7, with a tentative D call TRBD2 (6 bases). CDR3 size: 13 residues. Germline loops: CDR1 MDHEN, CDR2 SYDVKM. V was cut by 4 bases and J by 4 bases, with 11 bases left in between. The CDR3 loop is CASSWSGVYEQYF. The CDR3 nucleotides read TGTGCCAGCAGTTGGTCGGGAGTGTACGAGCAGTACTTC.

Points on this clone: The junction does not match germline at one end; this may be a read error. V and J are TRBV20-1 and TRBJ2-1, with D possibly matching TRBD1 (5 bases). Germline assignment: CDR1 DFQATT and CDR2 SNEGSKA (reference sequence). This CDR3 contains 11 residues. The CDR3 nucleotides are TGCAGTGGAACGCTAGGGGTACCCGCAATCTTC. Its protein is CSGTLGVPAIF.